This TCR beta chain was found in a study of blood T cell repertoires in COVID-19. Study in general: Spain, Italy and the United States supplied samples that represented acute and convalescent COVID-19. Sample material is recorded as cDNA or gDNA derived from T cells, B-cell-depleted T cells, or PBMCs.

The CDR3 consists of 11 residues. CDR1 and CDR2 (germline): GTSNPN, SVGIG (reference sequence). V was clipped by 1 base and J by 12 bases; unmatched bases: 3. Authors' analysis steps: Researchers report that nucleated cell counts were estimated from reference gene primer amplification. TCRdb's table, derived via immunoSEQ multiplex PCR, lists solely in-frame clones and lacks some. That table furnishes V, J and clone size, whereas the DNA furnished D and trimming. The sample includes 150,000 to 200,000 clones, about 80% of them seen just once. The specimen was peripheral blood. The sequence was collected from a human donor with acute or convalescent COVID-19. The donor label of this sample is uncertain. The chain is built from TRBV30 and TRBJ2-1; 7 bases agree with TRBD1. The CDR3 DNA reads as TGTGCCTGGAGTGGACAGGGACGGCAGTTCTTC. This sequence encodes CAWSGQGRQFF.